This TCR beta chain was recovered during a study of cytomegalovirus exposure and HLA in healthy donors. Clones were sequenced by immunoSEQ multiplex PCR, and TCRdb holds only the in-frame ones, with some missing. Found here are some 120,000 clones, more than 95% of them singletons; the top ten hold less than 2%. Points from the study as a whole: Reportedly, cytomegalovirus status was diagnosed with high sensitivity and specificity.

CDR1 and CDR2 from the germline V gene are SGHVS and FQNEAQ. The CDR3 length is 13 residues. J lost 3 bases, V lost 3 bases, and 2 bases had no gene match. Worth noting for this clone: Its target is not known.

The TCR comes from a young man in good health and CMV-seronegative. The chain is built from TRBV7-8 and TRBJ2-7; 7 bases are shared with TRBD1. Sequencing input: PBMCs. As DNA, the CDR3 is TGTGCCAGCAGCTTCGACAGGGACTACGAGCAGTACTTC. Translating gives CASSFDRDYEQYF.